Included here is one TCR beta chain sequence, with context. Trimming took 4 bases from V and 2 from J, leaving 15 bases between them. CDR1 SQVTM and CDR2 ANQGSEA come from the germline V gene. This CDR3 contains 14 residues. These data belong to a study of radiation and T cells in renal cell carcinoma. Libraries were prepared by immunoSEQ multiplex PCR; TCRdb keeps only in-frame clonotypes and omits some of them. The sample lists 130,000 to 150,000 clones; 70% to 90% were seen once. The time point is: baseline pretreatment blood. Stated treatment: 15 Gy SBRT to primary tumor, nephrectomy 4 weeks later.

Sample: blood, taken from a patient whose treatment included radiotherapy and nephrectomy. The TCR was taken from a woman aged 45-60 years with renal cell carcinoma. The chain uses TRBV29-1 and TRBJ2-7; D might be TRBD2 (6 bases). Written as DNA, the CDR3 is TGCAGCGTTGGTCTAGCGTATCCACCCTACGAGCAGTACTTC. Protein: CSVGLAYPPYEQYF.